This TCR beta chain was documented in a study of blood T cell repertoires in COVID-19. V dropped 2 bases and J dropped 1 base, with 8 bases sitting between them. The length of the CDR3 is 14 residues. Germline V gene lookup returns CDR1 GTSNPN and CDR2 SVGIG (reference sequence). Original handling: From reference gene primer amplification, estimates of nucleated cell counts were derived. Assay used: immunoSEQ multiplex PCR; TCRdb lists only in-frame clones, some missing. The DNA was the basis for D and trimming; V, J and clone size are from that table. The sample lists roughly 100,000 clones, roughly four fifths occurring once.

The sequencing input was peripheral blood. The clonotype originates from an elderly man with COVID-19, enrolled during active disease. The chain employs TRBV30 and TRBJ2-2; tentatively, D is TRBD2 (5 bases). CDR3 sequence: CAWSPRGNTGELFF. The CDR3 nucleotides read TGTGCCTGGAGTCCCCGGGGGAACACCGGGGAGCTGTTTTTT.